The clone carrying this T cell receptor beta chain was recorded many times. Its antigen remains unidentified. This entry comes from a study of T cells in Graves' hyperthyroidism and ophthalmopathy. Overall study context: It was at initial diagnosis, before any treatment, that peripheral blood was collected. Whole-study findings and limits: Also found in blood were most expanded thyroid clonotypes above 0.001.

The CDR3 consists of 14 residues. The germline CDR1 and CDR2 sequences are LGHDT and YNNKEL (reference sequence). V dropped 3 bases and J dropped 3 bases, with 11 bases sitting between them. TCR beta CDR3 region amplification was performed from RNA transcripts. The HTBI set primed first-round TCR CDR3 RT-PCR. TCRdb re-analysed the multiplex PCR reads in MiXCR, keeping a single row per CDR3 protein. The sample consists of fewer than 650,000 distinct CDR3 sequences, roughly 15% of them appearing once. Researchers barred patients who had uncontrolled infection, other autoimmune disease, pregnancy or lactation.

Sequencing was performed on blood. The chain employs TRBV3-1 and TRBJ1-1; no definite D call. This clonotype originated in a woman in her thirties or forties with Graves' hyperthyroidism. The CDR3 here is CASSQGGGDTEAFF. For the CDR3, the DNA is TGTGCCAGCAGCCAGGGAGGTGGGGACACTGAAGCTTTCTTT.